This T cell receptor beta chain was retrieved from a study of T cells in localized non-small cell lung cancer. J was trimmed by 9 bases and V by 4 bases; bases with no gene match: 13. The CDR3 contains 15 residues. Germline CDR1 reads MNHNS; CDR2 reads SASEGT. TCRdb's table, derived via immunoSEQ multiplex PCR, lists solely in-frame clones and lacks some. The sample has about 34,000 clones, 88% seen once. The chain links TRBV6-1 to TRBJ1-2; 8 nucleotides match TRBD1. The sequence was collected from a woman between 35 and 70 years old with stage I lung adenocarcinoma. Sample: peripheral blood, taken before any cancer treatment. CDR3 protein: CASSAGDRSLGSYTF. The CDR3, as DNA: TGTGCCAGCAGTGCCGGGGACAGGTCTTTGGGGAGCTACACCTTC.